This T cell receptor beta chain was profiled in a study of blood T cell repertoires in COVID-19 (dated by TCRdb to about 2020). Regarding the research as a whole: The collaborator samples originated in the United States, Italy and Spain and spanned the acute and convalescent phases of COVID-19. Sample metadata almost always included a de-identified subject ID, COVID-19 status, age in years and sex. The dataset comprised deeply sampled blood TCRbeta repertoires from subjects exposed to, actively infected with, or recovered from COVID-19. The repertoires were made available in a free public database intended to serve as a resource for research on the immune response to SARS-CoV-2. The samples were drawn from two sources: the first 160 participants of the ongoing ImmuneRACE study, and 1,000 to 1,500 subjects contributed by 6 global collaborators. Where HLA class I and class II types were available, the types were taken from metadata supplied by the sample provider, not from assay-based typing. The prospective study material was composed of cDNA or gDNA derived from T cells, B-cell-depleted T cells, or PBMCs.

The germline V gene provides CDR1 SNHLY and CDR2 FYNNEI. The CDR3 has 14 amino acids, counting the end cysteine and phenylalanine. The DNA shown is the 42-base CDR3, in frame from base 1. A distance of 12 bases separates the germline ends of V and J, which lose 6 bases and 1 base respectively. TCRbeta CDR3 regions were amplified from genomic DNA using the immunoSEQ Assay, a bias-controlled multiplex PCR. Processing in the source paper ran as follows. Nucleated cell counts per sample were estimated from amplification of reference gene primers within the assay. Sequence reads were collapsed and filtered to measure the absolute abundance of every unique TCRbeta CDR3 rearrangement. For each sample, productive Simpson clonality was calculated as the square root of Simpson's diversity index over productive rearrangements. Held by TCRdb, this immuneACCESS table contains in-frame sequences only and omits some clones. Under half of the omission traces to an unresolved V gene where checked; the cause of the rest is unknown. V and J calls and clone size are those listed in that table; D and trimming were worked out from the DNA. Here the sample has around 300,000 clones; roughly nine tenths occur a single time. The top ten clones comprise approximately 2.5% of the sample.

Enrolling through a virtual design, the prospective study's participants ranged in age from about 18 to 100 years and lived across roughly 24 United States geographic areas. To assign participants to cohorts, the prospective study relied on clinical history that participants themselves reported in a screening survey and a study questionnaire. Recovered participants in ImmuneRACE Cohort 3 were defined by two consecutive negative NP/OP PCR tests, clearance by a healthcare professional, or resolution of symptoms. In the prospective study, whole blood, serum and a nasopharyngeal or oropharyngeal swab were collected from each participant by mobile phlebotomists. Prospective study participants could optionally give additional blood draws and questionnaires over a roughly two-month period. Blood samples from the prospective study were shipped frozen or at room temperature prior to DNA extraction. Here is what the overall study found, with its caveats: Clinical and demographic metadata were provided uncurated, with the amount varying by source and participant.

On this clone itself: Which antigen it targets is not known. It has no much larger one-base neighbor in the sample; base qualities were not kept.

Material: PBMCs or T cells enriched from blood (not recorded which). The V and J segments used are TRBV2 and TRBJ1-1; the D gene is possibly TRBD1, with 5 bases matching. The sequence derives from a woman in her late teens or twenties who had recovered from COVID-19. The CDR3 corresponds to CASRDLGRNTEAFF. The nucleotide sequence reads as follows: TGTGCCAGCAGGGACCTGGGGCGGAACACTGAAGCTTTCTTT.